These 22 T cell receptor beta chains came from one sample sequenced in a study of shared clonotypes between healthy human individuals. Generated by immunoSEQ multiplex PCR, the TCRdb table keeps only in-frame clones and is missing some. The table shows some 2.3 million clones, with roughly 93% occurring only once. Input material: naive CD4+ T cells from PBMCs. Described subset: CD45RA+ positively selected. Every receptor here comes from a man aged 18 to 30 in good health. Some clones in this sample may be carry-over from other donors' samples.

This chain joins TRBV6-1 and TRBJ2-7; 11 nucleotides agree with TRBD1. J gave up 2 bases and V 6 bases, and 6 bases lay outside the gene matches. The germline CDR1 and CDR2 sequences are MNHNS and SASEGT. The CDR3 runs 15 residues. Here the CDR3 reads CASRSGQGAPYEQYF. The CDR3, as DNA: TGTGCCAGCAGAAGTGGACAGGGGGCACCCTACGAGCAGTACTTC.

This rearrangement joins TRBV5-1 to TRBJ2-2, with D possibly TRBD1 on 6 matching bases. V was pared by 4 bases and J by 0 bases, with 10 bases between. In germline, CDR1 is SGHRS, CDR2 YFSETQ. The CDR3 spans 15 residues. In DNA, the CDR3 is TGCGCCAGCAGCAGGAGACAGGCGAACACCGGGGAGCTGTTTTTT. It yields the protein CASSRRQANTGELFF.

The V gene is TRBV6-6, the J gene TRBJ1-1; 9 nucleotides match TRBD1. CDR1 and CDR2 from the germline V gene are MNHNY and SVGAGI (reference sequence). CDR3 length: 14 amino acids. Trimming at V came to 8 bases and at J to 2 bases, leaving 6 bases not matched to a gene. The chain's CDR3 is CASLPGQGNTEAFF. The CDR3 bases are TGTGCCAGCCTTCCGGGACAGGGTAACACTGAAGCTTTCTTT.

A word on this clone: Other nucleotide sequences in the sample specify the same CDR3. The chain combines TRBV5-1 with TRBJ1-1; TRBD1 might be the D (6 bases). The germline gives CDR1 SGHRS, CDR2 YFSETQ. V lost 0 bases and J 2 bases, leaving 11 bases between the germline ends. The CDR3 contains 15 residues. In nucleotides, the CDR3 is TGCGCCAGCAGCTTGGCGGAGACAGGTAACACTGAAGCTTTCTTT. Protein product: CASSLAETGNTEAFF.

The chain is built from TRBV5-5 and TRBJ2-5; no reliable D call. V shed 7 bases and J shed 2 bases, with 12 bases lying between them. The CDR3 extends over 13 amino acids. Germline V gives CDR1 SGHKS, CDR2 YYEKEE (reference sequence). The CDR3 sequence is CASRATPQETQYF. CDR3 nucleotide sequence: TGTGCCAGCCGAGCCACCCCGCAAGAGACCCAGTACTTC. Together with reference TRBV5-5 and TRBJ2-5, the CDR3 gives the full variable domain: DAGVTQSPTHLIKTRGQQVTLRCSPISGHKSVSWYQQVLGQGPQFIFQYYEKEERGRGNFPDRFSARQFPNYSSELNVNALLLGDSALYLCASRATPQETQYFGPGTRLLVL.

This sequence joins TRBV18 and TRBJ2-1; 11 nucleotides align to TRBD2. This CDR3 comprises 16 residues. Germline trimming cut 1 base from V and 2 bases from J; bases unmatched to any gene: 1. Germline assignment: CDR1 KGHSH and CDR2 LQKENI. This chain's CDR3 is CASSPQTSGTYNEQFF. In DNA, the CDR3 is TGTGCCAGCTCACCACAGACTAGCGGGACCTACAATGAGCAGTTCTTC.

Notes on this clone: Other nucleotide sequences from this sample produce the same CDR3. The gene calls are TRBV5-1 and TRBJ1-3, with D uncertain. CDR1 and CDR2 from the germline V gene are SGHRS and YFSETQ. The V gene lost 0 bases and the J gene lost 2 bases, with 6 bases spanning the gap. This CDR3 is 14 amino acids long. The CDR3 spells CASSLAGTGNTIYF. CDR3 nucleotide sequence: TGCGCCAGCAGCTTGGCTGGCACTGGAAACACCATATATTTT. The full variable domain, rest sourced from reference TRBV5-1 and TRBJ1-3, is KAGVTQTPRYLIKTRGQQVTLSCSPISGHRSVSWYQQTPGQGLQFLFEYFSETQRNKGNFPGRFSGRQFSNSRSEMNVSTLELGDSALYLCASSLAGTGNTIYFGEGSWLTVV.

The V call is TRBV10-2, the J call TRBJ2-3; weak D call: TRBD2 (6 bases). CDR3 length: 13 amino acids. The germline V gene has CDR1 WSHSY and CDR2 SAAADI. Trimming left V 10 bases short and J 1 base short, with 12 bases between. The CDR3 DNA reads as TGCGCCATACGGGAGACTGGCACAGATACGCAGTATTTT. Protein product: CAIRETGTDTQYF.

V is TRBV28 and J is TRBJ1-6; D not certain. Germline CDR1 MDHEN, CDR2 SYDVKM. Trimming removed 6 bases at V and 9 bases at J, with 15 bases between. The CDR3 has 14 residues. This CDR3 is CASSSGYRGSPLHF. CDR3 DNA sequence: TGTGCCAGCAGCTCGGGGTACCGGGGTTCACCCCTCCACTTT.

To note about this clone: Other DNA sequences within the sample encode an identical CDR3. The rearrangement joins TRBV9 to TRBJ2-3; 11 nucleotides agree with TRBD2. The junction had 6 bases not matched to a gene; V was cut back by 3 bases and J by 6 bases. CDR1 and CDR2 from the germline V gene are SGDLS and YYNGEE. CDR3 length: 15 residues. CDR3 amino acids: CASSASGRSTDTQYF. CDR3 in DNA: TGTGCCAGCAGCGCTAGCGGGAGGTCGACTGATACGCAGTATTTT.

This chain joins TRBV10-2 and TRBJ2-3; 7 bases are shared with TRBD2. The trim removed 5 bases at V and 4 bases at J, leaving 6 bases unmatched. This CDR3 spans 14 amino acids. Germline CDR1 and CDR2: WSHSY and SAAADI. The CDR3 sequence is CASSRIAGPDTQYF. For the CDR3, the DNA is TGCGCCAGCAGTCGAATAGCGGGCCCAGATACGCAGTATTTT.

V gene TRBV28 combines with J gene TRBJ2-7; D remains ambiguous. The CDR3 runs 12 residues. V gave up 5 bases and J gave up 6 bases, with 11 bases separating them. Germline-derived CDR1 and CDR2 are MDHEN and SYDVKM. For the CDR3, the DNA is TGTGCCAGCAGTGTCAAGTCGTCCGAGCAGTACTTC. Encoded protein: CASSVKSSEQYF.

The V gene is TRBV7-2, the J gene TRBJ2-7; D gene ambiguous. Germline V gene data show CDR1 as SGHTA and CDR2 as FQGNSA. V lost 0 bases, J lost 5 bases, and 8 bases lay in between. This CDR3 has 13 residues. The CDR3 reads CASSLARQHEQYF. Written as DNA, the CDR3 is TGTGCCAGCAGCTTAGCGCGGCAACACGAGCAGTACTTC. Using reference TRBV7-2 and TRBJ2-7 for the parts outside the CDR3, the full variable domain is GAGVSQSPSNKVTEKGKDVELRCDPISGHTALYWYRQSLGQGLEFLIYFQGNSAPDKSGLPSDRFSAERTGGSVSTLTIQRTQQEDSAVYLCASSLARQHEQYFGPGTRLTVT.

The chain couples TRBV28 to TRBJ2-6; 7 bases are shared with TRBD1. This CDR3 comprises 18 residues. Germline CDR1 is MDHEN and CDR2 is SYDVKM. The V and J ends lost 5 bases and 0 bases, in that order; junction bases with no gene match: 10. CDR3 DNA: TGTGCCAGCAGTGAAACCGGGACAGCCCACTCTGGGGCCAACGTCCTGACTTTC. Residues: CASSETGTAHSGANVLTF.

The CDR3 DNA is TGTGCCAGCAGTTACTCGATAGGGGTGAACACTGAAGCTTTCTTT. Encoded protein: CASSYSIGVNTEAFF. This chain links TRBV6-5 with TRBJ1-1; TRBD1 is a possible D gene (5 bases). Deletions cut 0 bases from V and 0 bases from J, with 8 bases between. The length of the CDR3 is 15 residues. CDR1 MNHEY and CDR2 SVGAGI come from the germline V gene.

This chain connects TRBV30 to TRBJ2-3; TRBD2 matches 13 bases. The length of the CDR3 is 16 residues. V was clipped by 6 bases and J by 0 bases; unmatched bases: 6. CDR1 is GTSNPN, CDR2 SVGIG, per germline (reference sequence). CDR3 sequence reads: CACGTSGTLSTDTQYF. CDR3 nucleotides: TGTGCCTGTGGGACTAGCGGGACCCTTAGCACAGATACGCAGTATTTT. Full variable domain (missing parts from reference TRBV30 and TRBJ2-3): SQTIHQWPATLVQPVGSPLSLECTVEGTSNPNLYWYRQAAGRGLQLLFYSVGIGQISSEVPQNLSASRPQDRQFILSSKKLLLSDSGFYLCACGTSGTLSTDTQYFGPGTRLTVL.

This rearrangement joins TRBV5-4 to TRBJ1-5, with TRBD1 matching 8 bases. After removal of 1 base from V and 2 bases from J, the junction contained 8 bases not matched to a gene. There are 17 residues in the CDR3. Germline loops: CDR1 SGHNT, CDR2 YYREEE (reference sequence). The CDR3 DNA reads TGTGCCAGCAGCTTGTACCAGGGGGCGGGCGGCAATCAGCCCCAGCATTTT. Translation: CASSLYQGAGGNQPQHF.

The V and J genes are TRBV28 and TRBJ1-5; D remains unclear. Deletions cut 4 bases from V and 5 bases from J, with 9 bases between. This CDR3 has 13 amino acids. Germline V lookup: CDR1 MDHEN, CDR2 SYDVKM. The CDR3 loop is CASSSTNYQPQHF. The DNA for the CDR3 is TGTGCCAGCAGTTCCACCAATTATCAGCCCCAGCATTTT.

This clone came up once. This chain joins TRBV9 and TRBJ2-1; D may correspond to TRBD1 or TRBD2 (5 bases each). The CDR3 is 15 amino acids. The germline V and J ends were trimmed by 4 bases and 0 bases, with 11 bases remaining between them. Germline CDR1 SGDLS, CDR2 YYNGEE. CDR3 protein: CASSPGAPSYNEQFF. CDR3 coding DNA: TGTGCCAGCAGCCCCGGGGCGCCCTCCTACAATGAGCAGTTCTTC.

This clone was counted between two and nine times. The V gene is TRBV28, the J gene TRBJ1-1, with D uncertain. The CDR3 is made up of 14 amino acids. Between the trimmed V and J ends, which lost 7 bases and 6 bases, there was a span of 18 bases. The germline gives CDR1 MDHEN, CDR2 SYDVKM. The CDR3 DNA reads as TGTGCCAGCACTGAGTTAGTCGGCTTGCCTGAAGCTTTCTTT. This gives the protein CASTELVGLPEAFF.

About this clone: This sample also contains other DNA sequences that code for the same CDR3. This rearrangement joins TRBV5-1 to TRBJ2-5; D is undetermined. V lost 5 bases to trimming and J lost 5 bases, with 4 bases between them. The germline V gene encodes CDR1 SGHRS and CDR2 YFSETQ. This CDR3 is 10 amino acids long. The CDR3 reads CASRGETQYF. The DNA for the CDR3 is TGCGCCAGCAGGGGTGAGACCCAGTACTTC.

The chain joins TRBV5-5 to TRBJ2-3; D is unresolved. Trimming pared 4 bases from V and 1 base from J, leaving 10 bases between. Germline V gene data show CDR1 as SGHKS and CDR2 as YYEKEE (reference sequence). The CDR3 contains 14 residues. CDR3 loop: CASSPLGGTDTQYF. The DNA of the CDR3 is TGTGCCAGCAGCCCCCTCGGTGGCACAGATACGCAGTATTTT.